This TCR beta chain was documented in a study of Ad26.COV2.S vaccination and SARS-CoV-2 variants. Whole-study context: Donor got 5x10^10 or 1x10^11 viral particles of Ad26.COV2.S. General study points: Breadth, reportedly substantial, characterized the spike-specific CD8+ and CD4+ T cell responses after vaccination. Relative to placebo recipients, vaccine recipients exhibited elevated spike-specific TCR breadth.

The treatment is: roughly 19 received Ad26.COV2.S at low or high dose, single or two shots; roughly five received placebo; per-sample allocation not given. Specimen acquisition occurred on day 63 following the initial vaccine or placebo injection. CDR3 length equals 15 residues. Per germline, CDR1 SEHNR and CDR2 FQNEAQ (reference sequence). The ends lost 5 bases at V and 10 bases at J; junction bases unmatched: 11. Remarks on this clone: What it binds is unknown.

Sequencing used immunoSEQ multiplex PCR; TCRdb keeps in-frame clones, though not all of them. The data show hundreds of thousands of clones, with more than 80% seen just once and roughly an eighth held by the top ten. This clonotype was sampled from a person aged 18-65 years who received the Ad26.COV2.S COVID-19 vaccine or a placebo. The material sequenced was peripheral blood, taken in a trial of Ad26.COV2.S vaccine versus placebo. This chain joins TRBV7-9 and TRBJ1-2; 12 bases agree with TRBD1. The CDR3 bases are TGTGCCAGCAGCCCGGGACAGGGGGCGTGGGGAGACTACACCTTC. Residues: CASSPGQGAWGDYTF. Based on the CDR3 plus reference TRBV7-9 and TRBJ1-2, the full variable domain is DTGVSQNPRHKITKRGQNVTFRCDPISEHNRLYWYRQTLGQGPEFLTYFQNEAQLEKSRLLSDRFSAERPKGSFSTLEIQRTEQGDSAMYLCASSPGQGAWGDYTFGSGTRLTVV.